The 17 T cell receptor beta chains below come from one sample, sequenced in a study of control samples from healthy donors and cancer patients. Some clones are missing from TCRdb's copy, which holds only in-frame ones; the method was immunoSEQ multiplex PCR. Among some 150,000 clones listed, 91% were seen once. Sequenced: blood. These receptors all stem from a woman in her twenties or thirties in good health.

The chain employs TRBV5-4 and TRBJ2-5, with 7 bases lining up with TRBD1. V lost 4 bases to trimming and J lost 1 base; unmatched junction nucleotides: 4. Germline V gives CDR1 SGHNT, CDR2 YYREEE (reference sequence). The CDR3 sequence is 14 residues long. The CDR3 protein is CASSTGQAQETQYF. In DNA form, the CDR3 reads TGTGCCAGCAGCACCGGACAGGCCCAAGAGACCCAGTACTTC.

CDR3 region: CASSESGRGNQPQHF. CDR3 DNA: TGTGCCAGCAGTGAATCGGGGAGGGGTAATCAGCCCCAGCATTTT. This sequence joins TRBV25-1 and TRBJ1-5; a weak D match, TRBD1 (5 bases). There are 15 residues in the CDR3. Trimming stripped 1 base from V and 4 bases from J, with 11 bases between. Germline V gene data show CDR1 as MGHDK and CDR2 as SYGVNS. The entire variable domain, with the rest obtained from reference TRBV25-1 and TRBJ1-5, is as follows: EADIYQTPRYLVIGTGKKITLECSQTMGHDKMYWYQQDPGMELHLIHYSYGVNSTEKGDLSSESTVSRIRTEHFPLTLESARPSHTSQYLCASSESGRGNQPQHFGDGTRLSIL.

The gene calls are TRBV2 and TRBJ2-7, with TRBD1 matching 11 bases. There are 14 residues in the CDR3. Looked up from germline, CDR1 is SNHLY and CDR2 is FYNNEI. V dropped 7 bases and J dropped 2; count of bases not matched to a gene: 4. The DNA for the CDR3 is TGTGCCAGCACCCCGGGACAGGGGGCCTACGAGCAGTACTTC. Protein product: CASTPGQGAYEQYF.

The rearrangement joins TRBV5-1 to TRBJ2-7; 8 nucleotides match TRBD2. Germline CDR1 reads SGHRS; CDR2 reads YFSETQ. Trimming removed 2 bases from V and 0 bases from J; junction bases left unmatched: 4. The CDR3 is 15 amino acids. The CDR3 loop is CASSFSGTSSYEQYF. DNA of the CDR3: TGCGCCAGCAGCTTTAGCGGGACGAGCTCCTACGAGCAGTACTTC.

This sequence joins TRBV6-2 or TRBV6-3 and TRBJ2-3, with 12 bases matching TRBD2. The V gene's germline CDR1 is MNHEY and CDR2 SVGEGT. V shed 0 bases, J shed 7 bases, and the junction held 8 bases outside the gene matches. The CDR3 is 17 amino acids. The CDR3 is CASSYSRETSGRYTQYF. CDR3 coding DNA: TGTGCCAGCAGTTACTCGAGGGAAACTAGCGGGAGGTATACGCAGTATTTT.

The chain joins TRBV7-8 to TRBJ1-3; 8 positions match TRBD1. With V trimmed by 1 base and J by 4 bases, 9 bases remained unmatched. The CDR3 covers 17 residues. Germline-derived CDR1 and CDR2 are SGHVS and FQNEAQ. This CDR3 reads CASSLGEPGGQGNTIYF. For the CDR3, the DNA is TGTGCCAGCAGCTTAGGGGAGCCAGGGGGCCAAGGAAACACCATATATTTT.

The chain combines TRBV4-1 with TRBJ1-5; 9 positions match TRBD1. Germline V gives CDR1 MGHRA, CDR2 YSYEKL. This CDR3 contains 18 residues. V dropped 0 bases and J dropped 3; count of bases not matched to a gene: 9. CDR3 nucleotides: TGCGCCAGCAGCCAAGATCGGACCGGGACAGGGACCAATCAGCCCCAGCATTTT. Translated: CASSQDRTGTGTNQPQHF.

This chain uses TRBV10-2 with TRBJ2-2; 8 bases match TRBD2. V gave up 8 bases and J gave up 0 bases; unmatched junction bases: 2. Germline V gene lookup returns CDR1 WSHSY and CDR2 SAAADI. The CDR3 sequence is 14 residues long. The CDR3, as DNA: TGCGCCAGCCTACTAGCGGCGAACACCGGGGAGCTGTTTTTT. Residues: CASLLAANTGELFF.

Turning to this clone: This same CDR3 is encoded by further DNA sequences in the sample. The chain combines TRBV5-1 with TRBJ2-1; possibly TRBD2 for D (5 bases). V was shortened by 0 bases and J by 0 bases, with 7 bases between the two germline ends. Germline lookup yields CDR1 SGHRS and CDR2 YFSETQ. The CDR3 loop spans 15 amino acids. CDR3 residues: CASSLGGSSYNEQFF. The CDR3 DNA reads TGCGCCAGCAGCTTGGGAGGGAGCTCCTACAATGAGCAGTTCTTC.

The J gene is TRBJ1-1, the V gene TRBV18; TRBD1 is a possible D gene (5 bases). Per germline, CDR1 KGHSH and CDR2 LQKENI. CDR3 length: 13 amino acids. V was clipped by 4 bases and J by 1 base, with 7 bases between them. CDR3 in amino acids: CASSRGGNTEAFF. CDR3 DNA: TGTGCCAGCTCACGGGGGGGGAACACTGAAGCTTTCTTT.

The chain employs TRBV4-3 and TRBJ1-2; 9 bases agree with TRBD1. This CDR3 is 15 amino acids long. CDR1 LGHNA and CDR2 YSLEER come from the germline V gene. J gave up 4 bases and V 0 bases, and 3 bases lay outside the gene matches. Here the CDR3 reads CASSQDWDRVYGYTF. CDR3 coding DNA: TGCGCCAGCAGCCAAGACTGGGACAGGGTCTATGGCTACACCTTC.

CDR3 sequence reads: CASSRTSGGEETQYF. For the CDR3, the DNA is TGTGCCAGCAGCCGGACTAGCGGGGGGGAAGAGACCCAGTACTTC. This chain joins TRBV3-1 (or the pseudogene TRBV3-2) and TRBJ2-5; 15 bases align to TRBD2. Trimming took 4 bases from V and 3 from J; bases not matched to a gene: 0. Germline CDR1 LGHDT, CDR2 YNNKEL (reference sequence). The CDR3 loop spans 15 amino acids.

The V call is TRBV2, the J call TRBJ1-1; D is perhaps TRBD1 (5 bases). Germline V gives CDR1 SNHLY, CDR2 FYNNEI. The CDR3 is 15 residues long. With 8 bases removed from V and 0 bases from J, the gap between germline ends came to 16 bases. The CDR3 nucleotides are TGTGCCAGCGGAAAACCGGGGCCCATGAACACTGAAGCTTTCTTT. Translating gives CASGKPGPMNTEAFF.

The chain recombines TRBV11-3 with TRBJ2-2; no definite D call. This CDR3 has 15 amino acids. V lost 5 bases and J lost 4, with 14 bases in between. The germline V gene has CDR1 SGHNT and CDR2 YENEEA. The CDR3 nucleotides read TGTGCCAGCAGCCCCGGACGGACGATCACCGGGGAGCTGTTTTTT. This translates into CASSPGRTITGELFF.

This chain links TRBV6-5 with TRBJ2-1; TRBD1 matches 7 bases. Trimming cost V 5 bases and J 4 bases; bases outside gene matches: 8. CDR1 MNHEY and CDR2 SVGAGI come from the germline V gene. The CDR3 extends over 15 amino acids. The DNA of the CDR3 is TGTGCCAGCAGTACCGACAGGGCCGTGTACAATGAGCAGTTCTTC. As protein: CASSTDRAVYNEQFF.

The chain recombines TRBV7-9 with TRBJ1-3; 7 bases agree with TRBD1. This CDR3 is 14 amino acids long. After removal of 5 bases from V and 2 bases from J, the junction contained 3 bases not matched to a gene. Per germline, CDR1 SEHNR and CDR2 FQNEAQ (reference sequence). The CDR3 DNA reads as TGTGCCAGCAGCCATACAGGGGCTGGAAACACCATATATTTT. The encoded protein is CASSHTGAGNTIYF.

The rearrangement joins TRBV6-5 to TRBJ1-1; D is possibly TRBD1 (6 bases). The V and J ends lost 0 bases and 0 bases respectively, with 8 bases between them. Looked up from germline, CDR1 is MNHEY and CDR2 is SVGAGI. The CDR3 contains 15 residues. CDR3 in amino acids: CASSYSTGMNTEAFF. CDR3 nucleotides: TGTGCCAGCAGTTACTCGACAGGCATGAACACTGAAGCTTTCTTT.